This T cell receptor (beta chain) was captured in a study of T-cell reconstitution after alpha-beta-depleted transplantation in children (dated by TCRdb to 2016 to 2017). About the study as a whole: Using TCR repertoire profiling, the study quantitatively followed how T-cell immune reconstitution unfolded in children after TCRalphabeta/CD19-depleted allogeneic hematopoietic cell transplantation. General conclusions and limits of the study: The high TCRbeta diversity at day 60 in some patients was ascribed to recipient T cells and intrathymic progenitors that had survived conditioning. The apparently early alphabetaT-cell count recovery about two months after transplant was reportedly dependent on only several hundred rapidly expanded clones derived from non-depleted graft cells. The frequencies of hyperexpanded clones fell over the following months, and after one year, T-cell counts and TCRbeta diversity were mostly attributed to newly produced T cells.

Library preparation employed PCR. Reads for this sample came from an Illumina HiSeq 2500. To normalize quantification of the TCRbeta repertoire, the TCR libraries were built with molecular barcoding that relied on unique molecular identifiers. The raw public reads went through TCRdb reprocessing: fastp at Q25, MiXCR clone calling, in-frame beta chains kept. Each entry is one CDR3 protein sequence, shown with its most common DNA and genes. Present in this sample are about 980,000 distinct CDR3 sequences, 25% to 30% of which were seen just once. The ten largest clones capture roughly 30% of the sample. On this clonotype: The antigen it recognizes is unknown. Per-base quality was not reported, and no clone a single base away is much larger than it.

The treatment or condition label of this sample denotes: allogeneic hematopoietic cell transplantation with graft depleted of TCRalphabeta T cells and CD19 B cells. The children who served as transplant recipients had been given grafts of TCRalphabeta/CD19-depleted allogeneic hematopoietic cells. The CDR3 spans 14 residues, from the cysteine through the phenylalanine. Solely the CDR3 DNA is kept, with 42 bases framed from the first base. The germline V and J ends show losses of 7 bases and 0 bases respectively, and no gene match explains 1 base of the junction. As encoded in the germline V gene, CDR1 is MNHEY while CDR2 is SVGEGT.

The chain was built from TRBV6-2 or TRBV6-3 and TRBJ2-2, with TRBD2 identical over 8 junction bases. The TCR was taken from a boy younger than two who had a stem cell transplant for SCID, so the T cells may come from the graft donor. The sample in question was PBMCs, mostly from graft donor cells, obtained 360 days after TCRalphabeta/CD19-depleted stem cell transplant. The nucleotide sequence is TGTGCCAGCAAGACTAGCGCGAACACCGGGGAGCTGTTTTTT. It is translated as CASKTSANTGELFF.